This T cell receptor (beta chain) was captured by sequencing in a study of Graves' ophthalmopathy and Graves' hyperthyroidism. This clonotype was observed a few times. Its cognate antigen is unknown. General study findings and limits: Appearing in blood as well were most expanded thyroid clonotypes above 0.001 frequency.

Amplification of the TCR beta CDR3 regions used RNA transcripts (as template). First-round RT-PCR used HTBI primers; second-round multiplex PCR followed. TCRdb processed the multiplex PCR reads anew with MiXCR; each CDR3 protein has one entry. Altogether approximately 460,000 distinct CDR3 sequences are present, about an eighth being singletons, with the ten largest covering roughly 9.8%. This TCR came from a woman in her 30s with Graves' ophthalmopathy. Sequenced input: blood.

CDR3 loop: CASSQRSTSGRGNTGELFF. The CDR3 DNA follows: TGTGCCAGCAGCCAACGCTCGACTAGCGGGAGGGGGAACACCGGGGAGCTGTTTTTT. The V gene is TRBV3-1, the J gene TRBJ2-2, with 14 bases identical to TRBD2. Germline V lookup: CDR1 LGHDT, CDR2 YNNKEL (reference sequence). J gave up 1 base and V 2 bases, and 6 bases lay outside the gene matches. The CDR3 is made up of 19 amino acids. Filled out from reference TRBV3-1 and TRBJ2-2, the complete variable domain reads DTAVSQTPKYLVTQMGNDKSIKCEQNLGHDTMYWYKQDSKKFLKIMFSYNNKELIINETVPNRFSPKSPDKAHLNLHINSLELGDSAVYFCASSQRSTSGRGNTGELFFGEGSRLTVL.